The rows below give T cell receptor beta chains drawn from one sample of a study of T cell clones after liver transplantation. Some clones are missing from TCRdb's copy, which holds only in-frame ones; the method was immunoSEQ multiplex PCR. Counted here are tens of thousands of clones, 84% occurring once; the ten biggest clones make up 2% to 2.5%. Sample: CD4+ T cells from blood, taken around 50 months after liver transplant. Receptors were obtained from a human patient who received a liver transplant. A share of the T cells may be of graft donor origin. Each CDR3 is given with its conserved first and last residue. D genes are given only for firm matches. Only some rows state a clone size, as once, few, many or a class for expanded clones.

CDR3aa: CASSLLDSSTGELFF
CDR3nt: TGCGCCAGCAGCTTACTTGACAGTTCCACCGGGGAGCTGTTTTTT
j_gene: TRBJ2-2
len: 15
v_gene: TRBV5-1
abundance: .
d_gene: .

CDR3aa: CASSPRGGQYYGYTF
CDR3nt: TGTGCCAGCAGTCCCCGGGGGGGCCAATACTATGGCTACACCTTC
j_gene: TRBJ1-2
len: 15
v_gene: TRBV6-5
abundance: .
d_gene: .

CDR3aa: CASSPGTGDYEQYF
CDR3nt: TGTGCCAGCAGCCCCGGGACAGGAGACTACGAGCAGTACTTC
j_gene: TRBJ2-7
len: 14
v_gene: TRBV7-2
abundance: .
d_gene: TRBD1

CDR3aa: CSVIVVFSGELFF
CDR3nt: TGCAGCGTTATCGTGGTGTTTTCCGGGGAGCTGTTTTTT
j_gene: TRBJ2-2
len: 13
v_gene: TRBV29-1
abundance: .
d_gene: .

CDR3aa: CSVEDQYEQYF
CDR3nt: TGCAGCGTTGAAGATCAGTACGAGCAGTACTTC
j_gene: TRBJ2-7
len: 11
v_gene: TRBV29-1
abundance: .
d_gene: .

CDR3aa: CASSLFGGATQETQYF
CDR3nt: TGTGCCAGCAGCTTATTCGGTGGGGCGACTCAAGAGACCCAGTACTTC
j_gene: TRBJ2-5
len: 16
v_gene: TRBV7-3
abundance: .
d_gene: .

CDR3aa: CASSLRTDSSEAFF
CDR3nt: TGTGCCAGCAGCTTGAGAACAGATTCCTCTGAAGCTTTCTTT
j_gene: TRBJ1-1
len: 14
v_gene: TRBV5-4
abundance: .
d_gene: .

CDR3aa: CASSSPDQPQHF
CDR3nt: TGTGCCAGCAGTTCACCGGATCAGCCCCAGCATTTT
j_gene: TRBJ1-5
len: 12
v_gene: TRBV28
abundance: .
d_gene: .

CDR3aa: CASSLTGARETQYF
CDR3nt: TGTGCCAGCTCTCTGACAGGGGCACGAGAGACCCAGTACTTC
j_gene: TRBJ2-5
len: 14
v_gene: TRBV18
abundance: .
d_gene: TRBD1

CDR3aa: CASSQLRTGLHGYTF
CDR3nt: TGCGCCAGCAGCCAATTACGGACAGGTCTGCATGGCTACACCTTC
j_gene: TRBJ1-2
len: 15
v_gene: TRBV4-1
abundance: few
d_gene: TRBD1

CDR3aa: CASTLDRGLDEQYF
CDR3nt: TGTGCCAGCACTCTCGACAGGGGGCTAGACGAGCAGTACTTC
j_gene: TRBJ2-7
len: 14
v_gene: TRBV6-6
abundance: once
d_gene: TRBD1

CDR3aa: CAINRDRDSPLHF
CDR3nt: TGTGCCATCAATCGGGACAGGGATTCACCCCTCCACTTT
j_gene: TRBJ1-6
len: 13
v_gene: TRBV10-3
abundance: .
d_gene: TRBD1

CDR3aa: CASSPRQGGRYGYTF
CDR3nt: TGTGCCAGCAGCCCCAGACAGGGAGGGAGATATGGCTACACCTTC
j_gene: TRBJ1-2
len: 15
v_gene: TRBV7-2
abundance: .
d_gene: TRBD1

CDR3aa: CAISNLQGQPQHF
CDR3nt: TGTGCCATCAGCAATCTACAGGGCCAGCCCCAGCATTTT
j_gene: TRBJ1-5
len: 13
v_gene: TRBV10-3
abundance: .
d_gene: .

CDR3aa: CASRKGQQENSPLHF
CDR3nt: TGTGCCAGCAGGAAAGGACAGCAAGAGAATTCACCCCTCCACTTT
j_gene: TRBJ1-6
len: 15
v_gene: TRBV6-6
abundance: .
d_gene: .

CDR3aa: CASSQGMDTEAFF
CDR3nt: TGTGCCAGTTCACAGGGTATGGACACTGAAGCTTTCTTT
j_gene: TRBJ1-1
len: 13
v_gene: TRBV7-3
abundance: .
d_gene: .

CDR3aa: CAWSSGYEQYF
CDR3nt: TGTGCCTGGAGTTCCGGCTACGAGCAGTACTTC
j_gene: TRBJ2-7
len: 11
v_gene: TRBV30
abundance: .
d_gene: .

CDR3aa: CASSARGSEKLFF
CDR3nt: TGTGCCAGCAGTGCCCGGGGAAGTGAAAAACTGTTTTTT
j_gene: TRBJ1-4
len: 13
v_gene: TRBV25-1
abundance: .
d_gene: .

CDR3aa: CASSSWRRPEQFF
CDR3nt: TGTGCCAGCAGCTCTTGGAGGCGACCCGAGCAGTTCTTC
j_gene: TRBJ2-1
len: 13
v_gene: TRBV11-2
abundance: .
d_gene: .

CDR3aa: CASSPPVGLREQYF
CDR3nt: TGTGCCAGCTCACCACCGGTGGGACTGAGGGAGCAGTACTTC
j_gene: TRBJ2-7
len: 14
v_gene: TRBV18
abundance: .
d_gene: .

CDR3aa: CASSIAGGGTQYF
CDR3nt: TGTGCCAGTAGTATAGCTGGAGGAGGTACGCAGTATTTT
j_gene: TRBJ2-3
len: 13
v_gene: TRBV19
abundance: .
d_gene: .

CDR3aa: CAISESSWDRSSYEQYF
CDR3nt: TGTGCCATCAGTGAGTCGAGTTGGGACAGAAGCTCCTACGAGCAGTACTTC
j_gene: TRBJ2-7
len: 17
v_gene: TRBV10-3
abundance: .
d_gene: TRBD1

CDR3aa: CASSFRETQYF
CDR3nt: TGTGCCAGCAGTTTTAGAGAGACCCAGTACTTC
j_gene: TRBJ2-5
len: 11
v_gene: TRBV28
abundance: .
d_gene: .

CDR3aa: CASSEEPAGGGQPQHF
CDR3nt: TGTGCCAGCAGTGAAGAACCGGCAGGGGGCGGGCAGCCCCAGCATTTT
j_gene: TRBJ1-5
len: 16
v_gene: TRBV6-1
abundance: .
d_gene: TRBD1

CDR3aa: CSVEEGESAQHF
CDR3nt: TGCAGCGTTGAAGAAGGGGAATCGGCCCAGCATTTT
j_gene: TRBJ1-5
len: 12
v_gene: TRBV29-1
abundance: .
d_gene: .

CDR3aa: CASSFMATSSYEQYF
CDR3nt: TGTGCCAGCAGCTTCATGGCGACAAGCTCCTACGAGCAGTACTTC
j_gene: TRBJ2-7
len: 15
v_gene: TRBV7-2
abundance: .
d_gene: .

CDR3aa: CASSLGQKNEKLFF
CDR3nt: TGTGCCAGCAGCCTAGGACAGAAAAATGAAAAACTGTTTTTT
j_gene: TRBJ1-4
len: 14
v_gene: TRBV7-8
abundance: .
d_gene: .

CDR3aa: CASSSFLYGYTF
CDR3nt: TGTGCCAGCAGCTCCTTTTTGTATGGCTACACCTTC
j_gene: TRBJ1-2
len: 12
v_gene: TRBV5-4
abundance: few
d_gene: .

CDR3aa: CAINRGREDEAFF
CDR3nt: TGTGCCATCAATCGGGGCAGGGAGGATGAAGCTTTCTTT
j_gene: TRBJ1-1
len: 13
v_gene: TRBV10-3
abundance: .
d_gene: .

CDR3aa: CSVGIGQGSYEQYF
CDR3nt: TGCAGCGTTGGGATAGGACAGGGCAGCTACGAGCAGTACTTC
j_gene: TRBJ2-7
len: 14
v_gene: TRBV29-1
abundance: .
d_gene: TRBD1

CDR3aa: CASSLVGQGPVGEQYF
CDR3nt: TGTGCCAGCAGCTTAGTGGGGCAGGGGCCTGTGGGGGAGCAGTACTTC
j_gene: TRBJ2-7
len: 16
v_gene: TRBV7-9
abundance: .
d_gene: .

CDR3aa: CASSGGAYEQYF
CDR3nt: TGTGCCAGTAGCGGGGGGGCCTACGAGCAGTACTTC
j_gene: TRBJ2-7
len: 12
v_gene: TRBV11-2
abundance: .
d_gene: TRBD2

CDR3aa: CASSLDRSLIYEQYF
CDR3nt: TGTGCCAGCAGCTTAGACCGCAGCCTAATTTACGAGCAGTACTTC
j_gene: TRBJ2-7
len: 15
v_gene: TRBV7-2
abundance: .
d_gene: .

CDR3aa: CASSPTREGAQETQYF
CDR3nt: TGTGCCAGCTCACCAACTCGGGAGGGGGCCCAAGAGACCCAGTACTTC
j_gene: TRBJ2-5
len: 16
v_gene: TRBV18
abundance: .
d_gene: .

CDR3aa: CASSPDRGSPLHF
CDR3nt: TGTGCCAGCAGCCCGGACAGAGGTTCACCCCTCCACTTT
j_gene: TRBJ1-6
len: 13
v_gene: TRBV7-3
abundance: .
d_gene: .

CDR3aa: CASSLAPGANEKLFF
CDR3nt: TGCGCCAGCAGCTTGGCCCCGGGGGCTAATGAAAAACTGTTTTTT
j_gene: TRBJ1-4
len: 15
v_gene: TRBV5-1
abundance: .
d_gene: .

CDR3aa: CASSLATDYNYGYTF
CDR3nt: TGTGCCAGCAGCTTGGCTACAGATTATAACTATGGCTACACCTTC
j_gene: TRBJ1-2
len: 15
v_gene: TRBV5-4
abundance: few
d_gene: .

CDR3aa: CASSYEGTAALDTQYF
CDR3nt: TGTGCCAGCAGCTACGAAGGGACAGCAGCCCTAGATACGCAGTATTTT
j_gene: TRBJ2-3
len: 16
v_gene: TRBV7-3
abundance: .
d_gene: TRBD1

CDR3aa: CASSYSSGTQETQYF
CDR3nt: TGTGCCAGCAGTTACTCGTCCGGGACCCAAGAGACCCAGTACTTC
j_gene: TRBJ2-5
len: 15
v_gene: TRBV6-5
abundance: .
d_gene: .

CDR3aa: CASSLLFPYEQYF
CDR3nt: TGTGCCAGCAGCTTATTATTTCCCTACGAGCAGTACTTC
j_gene: TRBJ2-7
len: 13
v_gene: TRBV5-8
abundance: .
d_gene: .

CDR3aa: CASSPRPASGTYNEQFF
CDR3nt: TGTGCCAGCAGTCCAAGACCAGCTAGCGGGACATACAATGAGCAGTTCTTC
j_gene: TRBJ2-1
len: 17
v_gene: TRBV7-6
abundance: .
d_gene: TRBD2

CDR3aa: CASSPQGQGYYEQYF
CDR3nt: TGTGCCAGTAGTCCTCAGGGGCAGGGGTACTACGAGCAGTACTTC
j_gene: TRBJ2-7
len: 15
v_gene: TRBV19
abundance: .
d_gene: .

CDR3aa: CASSHRQGPIYTF
CDR3nt: TGTGCCAGCTCCCATCGGCAGGGTCCAATCTACACCTTC
j_gene: TRBJ1-2
len: 13
v_gene: TRBV7-8
abundance: few
d_gene: .

CDR3aa: CASGYNEQFF
CDR3nt: TGTGCTAGTGGTTATAATGAGCAGTTCTTC
j_gene: TRBJ2-1
len: 10
v_gene: TRBV12-5
abundance: .
d_gene: .

CDR3aa: CASSADRSSSYEQYF
CDR3nt: TGTGCCAGCAGCGCCGACAGGTCTAGCTCCTACGAGCAGTACTTC
j_gene: TRBJ2-7
len: 15
v_gene: TRBV9
abundance: .
d_gene: .

CDR3aa: CASSIPGQPYGYTF
CDR3nt: TGTGCCAGCAGTATACCGGGACAGCCATATGGCTACACCTTC
j_gene: TRBJ1-2
len: 14
v_gene: TRBV28
abundance: .
d_gene: TRBD1

CDR3aa: CASSLEGPSAANEKLFF
CDR3nt: TGCGCCAGCAGCTTGGAGGGACCCTCTGCCGCCAATGAAAAACTGTTTTTT
j_gene: TRBJ1-4
len: 17
v_gene: TRBV5-1
abundance: .
d_gene: .

CDR3aa: CASSWSQGTHGYTF
CDR3nt: TGTGCCAGCAGCTGGTCGCAGGGGACCCATGGCTACACCTTC
j_gene: TRBJ1-2
len: 14
v_gene: TRBV6-5
abundance: .
d_gene: .

CDR3aa: CASSDAVDQPQHF
CDR3nt: TGTGCCAGTAGTGATGCAGTCGATCAGCCCCAGCATTTT
j_gene: TRBJ1-5
len: 13
v_gene: TRBV19
abundance: .
d_gene: .

CDR3aa: CASSQDLPRAAEQYF
CDR3nt: TGTGCCAGCAGCCAAGATTTGCCCAGGGCGGCCGAGCAGTACTTC
j_gene: TRBJ2-7
len: 15
v_gene: TRBV14
abundance: once
d_gene: .

CDR3aa: CASSQDSMSYEQYF
CDR3nt: TGTGCCAGCAGCCAAGATAGCATGTCTTACGAGCAGTACTTC
j_gene: TRBJ2-7
len: 14
v_gene: TRBV14
abundance: .
d_gene: .

CDR3aa: CASSLRGRRGYTF
CDR3nt: TGTGCCAGCAGTTTAAGAGGGCGGAGGGGCTACACCTTC
j_gene: TRBJ1-2
len: 13
v_gene: TRBV27
abundance: .
d_gene: .